This T cell receptor beta chain derives from a study of T cells in tumors after PD-1 blockade. Sequencing used immunoSEQ multiplex PCR; TCRdb keeps in-frame clones, though not all of them. The sample includes approximately 6,100 clones, roughly four fifths of them seen just once. The CDR3 consists of 14 residues. Germline values: CDR1 SGHNT, CDR2 YYREEE (reference sequence). Between the trimmed V and J ends, which lost 0 bases and 4 bases, there was a span of 10 bases. This rearrangement joins TRBV5-4 to TRBJ2-5; D is possibly TRBD1 (6 bases). The source is a human donor with advanced basal cell or squamous cell carcinoma (not recorded which). The sequences come from PBMCs, collected after anti-PD-1 therapy. CDR3 bases: TGTGCCAGCAGCTTGGCAGGGGACGGAGAGACCCAGTACTTC. This gives the protein CASSLAGDGETQYF.